The 9 T cell receptor beta chains listed next were all sequenced from one sample in a study of cytomegalovirus exposure and HLA in healthy donors. This PCR relied on a set of 60 Vbeta primers and 13 Jbeta primers. Measured with immunoSEQ multiplex PCR; TCRdb has only the in-frame clones, and not every one. The table shows 150,000 to 200,000 clones, with 80% to 85% occurring only once. Sequencing was done on a sample of PBMCs. These receptors all stem from a male donor in good health and CMV-seropositive.

This clone was seen a handful of times. A junction boundary mismatches the germline segment, possibly from a read error. The chain is built from TRBV5-4 and TRBJ2-6; D possibly corresponds to TRBD1 (5 bases). From germline, CDR1 is SGHNT and CDR2 YYREEE (reference sequence). This CDR3 contains 14 residues. The CDR3 DNA reads TGTGCCAGCAGTGCCCCATCTGGGGCCAACGGCCTGACTTTC. Translation: CASSAPSGANGLTF.

Remarks on this clone: One end of the junction fails to match germline, which may point to a read error. This chain connects TRBV7-9 to TRBJ1-4, with 7 positions matching TRBD1. Per the germline V gene, CDR1 is SEHNR and CDR2 is FQNEAQ (reference sequence). The CDR3 totals 16 residues. The CDR3 region is CSSSFRQGATNEKLFF. CDR3 bases: TGTTCCAGCAGCTTCCGACAGGGAGCAACTAATGAAAAACTGTTTTTT.

A few counts support this clone. The V call is TRBV2, the J call TRBJ1-1; 8 nucleotides line up with TRBD1. Germline CDR1 is SNHLY and CDR2 is FYNNEI. This CDR3 contains 14 residues. Trimming removed 7 bases from V and 0 bases from J; junction bases left unmatched: 4. CDR3 nucleotide sequence: TGTGCCAGCACCAAGACAGGGGTGAACACTGAAGCTTTCTTT. It yields the protein CASTKTGVNTEAFF.

The rearrangement links TRBV6-1 to TRBJ1-2; tentative D call: TRBD1 (6 bases). With 5 bases removed from V and 8 bases from J, the gap between germline ends came to 21 bases. CDR1 and CDR2 (germline): MNHNS, SASEGT. The CDR3 is 15 amino acids. The CDR3 spells CASSLDLTGIEGYTF. As DNA, the CDR3 is TGTGCCAGCAGTCTAGACCTAACAGGGATAGAGGGCTACACCTTC.

The rearrangement uses TRBV5-4 and TRBJ1-2; 11 bases fit TRBD1. The CDR3 has 14 amino acids. The V gene's germline CDR1 is SGHNT and CDR2 YYREEE (reference sequence). V lost 4 bases to trimming and J lost 2 bases; unmatched junction nucleotides: 1. CDR3 amino acids: CASSRDRGNYGYTF. DNA for the CDR3: TGTGCCAGCAGCCGGGACAGGGGGAACTATGGCTACACCTTC. Variable domain in full (rest from reference TRBV5-4 and TRBJ1-2): ETGVTQSPTHLIKTRGQQVTLRCSSQSGHNTVSWYQQALGQGPQFIFQYYREEENGRGNFPPRFSGLQFPNYSSELNVNALELDDSALYLCASSRDRGNYGYTFGSGTRLTVV.

This sequence joins TRBV15 and TRBJ1-3; weak D call: TRBD1 (5 bases). Trimming left V 3 bases short and J 7 bases short, with 16 bases between. In germline, CDR1 is LNHNV, CDR2 YYDKDF (reference sequence). CDR3 size: 15 residues. The CDR3 nucleotides are TGTGCCACCAGCAGCCCGGCAGGGAAAAGGAACACCATATATTTT. Translation: CATSSPAGKRNTIYF. The whole variable domain, remainder taken from reference TRBV15 and TRBJ1-3, is DAMVIQNPRYQVTQFGKPVTLSCSQTLNHNVMYWYQQKSSQAPKLLFHYYDKDFNNEADTPDNFQSRRPNTSFCFLDIRSPGLGDTAMYLCATSSPAGKRNTIYFGEGSWLTVV.

This chain uses TRBV9 with TRBJ2-6; the D gene is possibly TRBD1 (5 bases). The CDR3 has 15 residues. CDR1 and CDR2 (germline): SGDLS, YYNGEE. The V gene lost 0 bases and the J gene lost 2 bases, with 6 bases spanning the gap. CDR3 sequence reads: CASSVEGAGANVLTF. The CDR3 bases are TGTGCCAGCAGCGTAGAAGGGGCTGGGGCCAACGTCCTGACTTTC.

The J gene is TRBJ2-6, the V gene TRBV11-2, with D perhaps matching TRBD1 (5 bases). The CDR3 length is 15 residues. Between the trimmed V and J ends, which lost 5 bases and 0 bases, there was a span of 8 bases. The germline gives CDR1 SGHAT, CDR2 FQNNGV. In DNA, the CDR3 is TGTGCCAGCAGCCGACAGCACTCTGGGGCCAACGTCCTGACTTTC. Translating it yields CASSRQHSGANVLTF.

The V call is TRBV6-1, the J call TRBJ1-1; TRBD1 aligns across 7 bases. The trim removed 4 bases at V and 6 bases at J, leaving 14 bases unmatched. This CDR3 contains 16 residues. Germline V lookup: CDR1 MNHNS, CDR2 SASEGT. The CDR3 DNA follows: TGTGCCAGCAGTGTAATGACAGGGATCTTCAGTCCTGAAGCTTTCTTT. It encodes CASSVMTGIFSPEAFF.